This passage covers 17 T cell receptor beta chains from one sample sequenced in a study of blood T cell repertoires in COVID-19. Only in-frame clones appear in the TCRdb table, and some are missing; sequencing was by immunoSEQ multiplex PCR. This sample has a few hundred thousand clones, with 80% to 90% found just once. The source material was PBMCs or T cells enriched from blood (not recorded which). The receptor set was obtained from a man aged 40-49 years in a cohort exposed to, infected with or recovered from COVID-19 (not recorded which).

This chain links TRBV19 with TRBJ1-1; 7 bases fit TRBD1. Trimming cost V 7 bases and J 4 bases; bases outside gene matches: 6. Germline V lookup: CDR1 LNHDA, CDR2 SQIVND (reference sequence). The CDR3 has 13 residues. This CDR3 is CASNYRGGTEAFF. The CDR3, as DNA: TGTGCCAGTAATTACAGGGGTGGCACTGAAGCTTTCTTT.

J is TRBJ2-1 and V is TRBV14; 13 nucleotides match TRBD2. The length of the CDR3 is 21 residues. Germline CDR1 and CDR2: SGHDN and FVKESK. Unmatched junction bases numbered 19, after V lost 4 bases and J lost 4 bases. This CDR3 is CASSPLGHMTGTSGNYNEQFF. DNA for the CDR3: TGTGCCAGCAGCCCCCTGGGACACATGACCGGGACTAGCGGGAATTACAATGAGCAGTTCTTC. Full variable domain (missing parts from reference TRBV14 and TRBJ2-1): EAGVTQFPSHSVIEKGQTVTLRCDPISGHDNLYWYRRVMGKEIKFLLHFVKESKQDESGMPNNRFLAERTGGTYSTLKVQPAELEDSGVYFCASSPLGHMTGTSGNYNEQFFGPGTRLTVL.

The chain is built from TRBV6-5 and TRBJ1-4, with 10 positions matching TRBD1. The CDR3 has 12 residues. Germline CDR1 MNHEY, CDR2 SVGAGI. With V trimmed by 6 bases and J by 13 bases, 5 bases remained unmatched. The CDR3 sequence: CASRKDRGRLFF. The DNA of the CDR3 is TGTGCCAGCAGAAAAGACAGGGGGCGACTGTTTTTT.

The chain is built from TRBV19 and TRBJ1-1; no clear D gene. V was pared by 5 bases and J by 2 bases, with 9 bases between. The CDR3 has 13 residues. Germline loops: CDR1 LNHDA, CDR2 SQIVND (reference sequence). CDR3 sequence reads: CASSLPGNTEAFF. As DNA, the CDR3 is TGTGCCAGTAGTTTGCCGGGAAACACTGAAGCTTTCTTT.

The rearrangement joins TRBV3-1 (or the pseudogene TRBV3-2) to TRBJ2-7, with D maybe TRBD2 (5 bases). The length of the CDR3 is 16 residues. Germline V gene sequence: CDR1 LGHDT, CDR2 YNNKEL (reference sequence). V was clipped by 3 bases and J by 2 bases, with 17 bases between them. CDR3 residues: CASSQGTGRAPYEQYF. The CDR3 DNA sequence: TGTGCCAGCAGCCAGGGTACTGGGCGGGCCCCCTACGAGCAGTACTTC.

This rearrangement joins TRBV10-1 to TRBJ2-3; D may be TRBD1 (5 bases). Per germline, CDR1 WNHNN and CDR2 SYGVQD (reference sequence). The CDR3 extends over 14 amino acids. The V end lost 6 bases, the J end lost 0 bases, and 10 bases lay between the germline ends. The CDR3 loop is CASSQGLSTDTQYF. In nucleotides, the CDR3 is TGCGCCAGCAGCCAGGGCCTGAGCACAGATACGCAGTATTTT.

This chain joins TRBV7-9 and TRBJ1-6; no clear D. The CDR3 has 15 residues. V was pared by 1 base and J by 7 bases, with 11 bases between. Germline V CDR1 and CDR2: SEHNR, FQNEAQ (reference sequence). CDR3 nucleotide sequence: TGTGCCAGCAGCTTAGGGGGAGTGGGGAATTCACCCCTCCACTTT. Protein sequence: CASSLGGVGNSPLHF. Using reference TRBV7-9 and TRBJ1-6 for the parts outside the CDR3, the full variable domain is DTGVSQNPRHKITKRGQNVTFRCDPISEHNRLYWYRQTLGQGPEFLTYFQNEAQLEKSRLLSDRFSAERPKGSFSTLEIQRTEQGDSAMYLCASSLGGVGNSPLHFGNGTRLTVT.

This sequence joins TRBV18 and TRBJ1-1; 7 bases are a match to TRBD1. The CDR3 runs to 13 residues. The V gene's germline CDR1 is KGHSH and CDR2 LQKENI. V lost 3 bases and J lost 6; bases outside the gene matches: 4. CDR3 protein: CASSPDRAAEAFF. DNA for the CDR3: TGTGCCAGCTCACCCGACAGGGCTGCTGAAGCTTTCTTT.

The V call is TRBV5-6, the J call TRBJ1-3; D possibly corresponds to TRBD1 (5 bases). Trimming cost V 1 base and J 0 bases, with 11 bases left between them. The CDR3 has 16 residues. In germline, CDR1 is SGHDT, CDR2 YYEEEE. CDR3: CASSLKGLLSGNTIYF. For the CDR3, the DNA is TGTGCCAGCAGCTTGAAGGGACTCCTCTCTGGAAACACCATATATTTT. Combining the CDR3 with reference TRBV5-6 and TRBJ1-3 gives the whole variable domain DAGVTQSPTHLIKTRGQQVTLRCSPKSGHDTVSWYQQALGQGPQFIFQYYEEEERQRGNFPDRFSGHQFPNYSSELNVNALLLGDSALYLCASSLKGLLSGNTIYFGEGSWLTVV.

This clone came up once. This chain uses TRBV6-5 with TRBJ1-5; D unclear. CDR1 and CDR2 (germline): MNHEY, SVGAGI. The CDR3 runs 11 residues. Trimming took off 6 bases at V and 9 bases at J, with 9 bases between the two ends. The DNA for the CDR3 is TGTGCCAGCAGGATAGATACGCCCCAGCATTTT. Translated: CASRIDTPQHF.

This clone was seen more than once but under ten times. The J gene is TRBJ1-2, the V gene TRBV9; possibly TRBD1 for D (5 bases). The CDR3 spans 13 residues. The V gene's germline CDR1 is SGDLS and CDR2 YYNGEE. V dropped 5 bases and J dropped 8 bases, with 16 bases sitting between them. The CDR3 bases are TGTGCCAGCAGTTCGGCCCCGGGGGAAGGCTACACCTTC. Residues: CASSSAPGEGYTF.

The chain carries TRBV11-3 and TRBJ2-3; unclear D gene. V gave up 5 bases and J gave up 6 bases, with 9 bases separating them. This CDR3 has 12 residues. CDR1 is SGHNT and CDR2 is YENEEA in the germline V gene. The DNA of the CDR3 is TGTGCCAGCAGCCAGACCGGGGATACGCAGTATTTT. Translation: CASSQTGDTQYF. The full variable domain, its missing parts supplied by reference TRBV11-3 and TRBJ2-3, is EAGVVQSPRYKIIEKKQPVAFWCNPISGHNTLYWYLQNLGQGPELLIRYENEEAVDDSQLPKDRFSAERLKGVDSTLKIQPAELGDSAVYLCASSQTGDTQYFGPGTRLTVL.

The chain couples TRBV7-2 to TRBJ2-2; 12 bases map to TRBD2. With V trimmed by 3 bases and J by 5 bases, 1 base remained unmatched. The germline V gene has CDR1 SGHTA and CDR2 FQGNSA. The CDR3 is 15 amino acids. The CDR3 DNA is TGTGCCAGCAGCTTTGGACTAGCGGGGACCGGGGAGCTGTTTTTT. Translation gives CASSFGLAGTGELFF.

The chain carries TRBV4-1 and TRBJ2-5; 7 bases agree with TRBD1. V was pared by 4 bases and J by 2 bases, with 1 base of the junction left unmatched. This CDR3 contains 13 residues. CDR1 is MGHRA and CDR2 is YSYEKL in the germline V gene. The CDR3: CASSPRGQETQYF. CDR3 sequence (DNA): TGCGCCAGCAGCCCCAGGGGGCAAGAGACCCAGTACTTC.

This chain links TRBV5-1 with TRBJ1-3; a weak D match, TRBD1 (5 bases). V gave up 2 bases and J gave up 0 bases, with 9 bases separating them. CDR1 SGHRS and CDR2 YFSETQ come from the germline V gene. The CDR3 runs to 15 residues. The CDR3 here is CASSLQDPSGNTIYF. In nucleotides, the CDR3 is TGCGCCAGCAGCTTACAGGACCCCTCTGGAAACACCATATATTTT.

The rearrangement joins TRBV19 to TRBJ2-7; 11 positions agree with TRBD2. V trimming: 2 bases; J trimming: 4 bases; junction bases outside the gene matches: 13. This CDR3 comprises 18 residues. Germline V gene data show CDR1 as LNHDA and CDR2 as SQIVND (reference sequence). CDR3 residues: CASSINAPLAGVSYEQYF. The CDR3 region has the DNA TGTGCCAGTAGTATAAACGCCCCACTAGCGGGAGTCTCTTACGAGCAGTACTTC. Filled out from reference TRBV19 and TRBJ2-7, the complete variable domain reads DGGITQSPKYLFRKEGQNVTLSCEQNLNHDAMYWYRQDPGQGLRLIYYSQIVNDFQKGDIAEGYSVSREKKESFPLTVTSAQKNPTAFYLCASSINAPLAGVSYEQYFGPGTRLTVT.

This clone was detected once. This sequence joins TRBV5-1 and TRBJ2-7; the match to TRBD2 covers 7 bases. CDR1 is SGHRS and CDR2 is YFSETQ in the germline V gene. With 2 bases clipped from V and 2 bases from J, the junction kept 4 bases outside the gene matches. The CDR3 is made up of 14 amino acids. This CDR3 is CASSFTSEPYEQYF. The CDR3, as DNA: TGCGCCAGCAGCTTTACTAGCGAACCCTACGAGCAGTACTTC.